This TCR beta chain was captured by sequencing in a study of graft-versus-host responses after intestinal transplantation. Regarding this clone: The antigen remains unidentified.

The germline gives CDR1 SGHDT, CDR2 YYEEEE. CDR3 size: 14 residues. Trimming cost V 4 bases and J 2 bases, with 13 bases left between them. Sequencing used immunoSEQ multiplex PCR; TCRdb keeps in-frame clones, though not all of them. There are tens of thousands of clones in the sample; about 92% occur only once, and 2% lies in the top ten. The chain is built from TRBV5-6 and TRBJ2-7; possibly TRBD1 for D (6 bases). The sequenced sample was unstimulated CD8+ T cells sorted from spleen or lymph node cells, obtained before intestinal transplant. This sequence was found in a human donor who received an intestinal transplant. CDR3 sequence (DNA): TGTGCCAGCAGCCCGTGGACAGCTACCTACGAGCAGTACTTC. Encoded protein: CASSPWTATYEQYF. The whole variable domain, remainder taken from reference TRBV5-6 and TRBJ2-7, is DAGVTQSPTHLIKTRGQQVTLRCSPKSGHDTVSWYQQALGQGPQFIFQYYEEEERQRGNFPDRFSGHQFPNYSSELNVNALLLGDSALYLCASSPWTATYEQYFGPGTRLTVT.